The rows below give T cell receptor beta chains drawn from one sample of a study of long-term antiretroviral therapy in people with HIV. The assay was immunoSEQ multiplex PCR, and TCRdb's table has in-frame clones only and misses some. The table has thousands of clones, over 80% seen once. This specimen was unsorted PBMCs, taken 0.3 years before starting antiretroviral therapy. These receptors originate from a man aged 30 to 39 with HIV. Each CDR3 is given with its conserved first and last residue. D genes are given only for firm matches. The listing skips clone size in some rows; elsewhere it reads once, few, many or a size class.

d_call	v_call	j_call	clone_size	cdr3_aa	cdr3_nt
-	TRBV7-9	TRBJ2-2	-	CASSLATTGELFF	TGTGCCAGCAGCTTAGCTACCACCGGGGAGCTGTTTTTT
-	TRBV5-6	TRBJ2-5	-	CASSSGDSYETQYF	TGTGCCAGCAGTTCTGGGGACTCGTACGAGACCCAGTACTTC
-	TRBV28	TRBJ1-4	-	CASSLPAGPNEKLFF	TGTGCCAGCAGTTTACCGGCAGGGCCTAATGAAAAACTGTTTTTT
-	TRBV6-5	TRBJ1-1	-	CASILTSLMNTEAFF	TGTGCCAGCATCCTGACAAGTCTCATGAACACTGAAGCTTTCTTT
-	TRBV5-6	TRBJ1-1	-	CASSLWDTEAFF	TGTGCCAGCAGCCTCTGGGATACTGAAGCTTTCTTT
-	TRBV2	TRBJ2-7	large	CASERRGPQTYEQYF	TGTGCCTCAGAAAGAAGGGGTCCACAAACCTACGAGCAGTACTTC
-	TRBV2	TRBJ2-1	-	CASSSPYHNEQFF	TGTGCCAGCAGTTCACCGTACCACAATGAGCAGTTCTTC
-	TRBV29-1	TRBJ1-1	-	CSVTGHLNTEAFF	TGCAGCGTTACGGGACACCTGAACACTGAAGCTTTCTTT
TRBD2	TRBV5-4	TRBJ2-3	-	CASSSGTSGNLDTQYF	TGTGCCAGCAGCTCCGGGACTAGCGGGAATTTAGATACGCAGTATTTT
TRBD2	TRBV10-3	TRBJ2-5	-	CAIRTSGGEETQYF	TGTGCCATCCGGACTAGCGGGGGGGAAGAGACCCAGTACTTC
-	TRBV30	TRBJ2-5	-	CAWSPPYGGAEETQYF	TGTGCCTGGAGTCCCCCGTATGGGGGCGCGGAAGAGACCCAGTACTTC